Each of the 26 T cell receptor beta chains below was sequenced from the same sample in a study of HIV-infected patients and healthy controls. Alpha and beta constant-region primers primed reverse transcription of about 500 ng RNA. Each of the alpha and beta chains got its own library through chain-specific third strand synthesis with indices. MiXCR was run by TCRdb on the 5' RACE reads, yielding one entry per CDR3 protein. The sample has 14,000 or so distinct CDR3 sequences; around 10% are singletons. Roughly three months, about 14 weeks, into antiretroviral therapy, follow-up blood was collected. No cell fractionation was done, so the repertoire covers all unsorted peripheral blood T cells. The sample here was blood, taken during antiretroviral therapy. The source is an adult with HIV infection. The donor label of this sample is uncertain.

The rearrangement links TRBV4-2 to TRBJ1-5; tentatively, D is TRBD1 (5 bases). Germline-derived CDR1 and CDR2 are LGHNA and YNFKEQ. The CDR3 length is 13 residues. With 1 base removed from V and 7 bases from J, the gap between germline ends came to 8 bases. The CDR3 loop is CASSQVRGQPQHF. CDR3 coding DNA: TGTGCCAGCAGCCAAGTAAGGGGCCAGCCCCAGCATTTT.

This chain joins TRBV12-3 or TRBV12-4 and TRBJ2-3; TRBD1 matches at 8 bases. The CDR3 contains 15 residues. The V gene end was trimmed by 5 bases and the J gene end by 4 bases; junction bases not matched to a gene: 8. The CDR3 coding sequence is TGTGCCAGCAGTCCCCAGGGGGCGAGGGCAGATACGCAGTATTTT. It is translated as CASSPQGARADTQYF.

This clonotype was counted many times. The chain combines TRBV25-1 with TRBJ2-2; possibly TRBD1 for D (5 bases). Trimming took 3 bases from V and 5 from J, leaving 13 bases between them. The CDR3 sequence is 15 residues long. Germline V gene sequence: CDR1 MGHDK, CDR2 SYGVNS. CDR3 bases: TGTGCCAGCAGTGAGGGTTCAGGGCGAACCGGGGAGCTGTTTTTT. This sequence encodes CASSEGSGRTGELFF.

On this clonotype: With a much larger clone just one base away, this may be a read error. This rearrangement joins TRBV12-3 or TRBV12-4 to TRBJ2-1, with TRBD2 as a possible D gene (7 bases). Trimming pared 6 bases from V and 8 bases from J, leaving 26 bases between. The CDR3 has 17 amino acids. The CDR3 protein is CASSTRVGGPLPYEQFF. The CDR3 DNA reads TGTGCCAGCAGCACTCGGGTGGGGGGGCCCTTACCCTATGAGCAGTTCTTC.

This clonotype was detected ten times or more. CDR3 protein: CATGESGTIYEQFF. CDR3 bases: TGTGCCACCGGGGAATCCGGGACTATCTATGAGCAGTTCTTC. This sequence joins TRBV24-1 and TRBJ2-1; 7 nucleotides align to TRBD2. The CDR3 sequence is 14 residues long. CDR1 and CDR2 (germline): KGHDR, SFDVKD. Trimming removed 9 bases from V and 8 bases from J; junction bases left unmatched: 12.

This clonotype was counted ten times or more. J is TRBJ2-7 and V is TRBV12-3 or TRBV12-4; D is uncertain. There are 12 residues in the CDR3. The V and J ends lost 5 bases and 9 bases respectively, with 14 bases between them. As DNA, the CDR3 is TGTGCCAGCAGTGTAACCGACGGATCGCAGTACTTC. Translation gives CASSVTDGSQYF.

This clonotype has at least ten counts. V and J are TRBV20-1 and TRBJ1-2; no clear D gene. The V gene lost 6 bases and the J gene lost 6 bases, with 5 bases spanning the gap. Germline V CDR1 and CDR2: DFQATT, SNEGSKA (reference sequence). The CDR3 consists of 9 residues. The CDR3 region has the DNA TGCAGTGCAGGAGATGGCTACACCTTC. It codes for CSAGDGYTF.

This clonotype showed up many times. The chain employs TRBV12-3 or TRBV12-4 and TRBJ1-1; 7 nucleotides agree with TRBD1. Unmatched junction bases numbered 8, after V lost 5 bases and J lost 5 bases. CDR3 length: 14 amino acids. CDR3 sequence reads: CASSRSGGRTEAFF. CDR3 coding DNA: TGTGCCAGCAGTAGATCAGGGGGGCGAACTGAAGCTTTCTTT.

This clonotype occurred many times. The chain recombines TRBV12-3 or TRBV12-4 with TRBJ2-1; 10 bases are a match to TRBD2. Trimming at V came to 5 bases and at J to 3 bases, leaving 4 bases not matched to a gene. This CDR3 region has 15 residues. CDR3 region: CASSPSGSFYNEQFF. As DNA, the CDR3 is TGTGCCAGCAGTCCTAGCGGGAGTTTCTACAATGAGCAGTTCTTC.

This clonotype is categorized as medium-sized. This chain uses TRBV10-3 with TRBJ2-5; TRBD2 might be the D (5 bases). Trimming took off 3 bases at V and 2 bases at J, with 16 bases between the two ends. Germline loops: CDR1 ENHRY, CDR2 SYGVKD. The CDR3 sequence is 16 residues long. CDR3 in DNA: TGTGCCATCAGTGAAGGTGCGTCGGTAGCGCAAGAGACCCAGTACTTC. Protein sequence: CAISEGASVAQETQYF.

Ten or more counts support this clonotype. The chain joins TRBV24-1 to TRBJ2-1, with 9 bases fitting TRBD2. With V trimmed by 9 bases and J by 6 bases, 8 bases remained unmatched. This CDR3 has 14 amino acids. CDR1 is KGHDR, CDR2 SFDVKD, per germline. The CDR3 region has the DNA TGTGCCACCGAAAGCGGGAGGTTGTCCAATGAGCAGTTCTTC. Residues: CATESGRLSNEQFF.

V gene TRBV19 combines with J gene TRBJ2-2; D ambiguous. The CDR3 is 14 amino acids. V dropped 3 bases and J dropped 2 bases, with 7 bases sitting between them. The germline gives CDR1 LNHDA, CDR2 SQIVND (reference sequence). The CDR3 DNA reads TGTGCCAGTAGTATCAACAGAAACACCGGGGAGCTGTTTTTT. Translating gives CASSINRNTGELFF.

The chain has TRBV2 and TRBJ2-7, with TRBD2 matching over 9 bases. The CDR3 consists of 17 residues. Trimming cost V 6 bases and J 6 bases; bases outside gene matches: 18. In germline, CDR1 is SNHLY, CDR2 FYNNEI. The CDR3 reads CASSRYRGLAGRGEQYF. The CDR3 nucleotides read TGTGCCAGCAGCCGATACAGGGGACTAGCAGGAAGGGGCGAGCAGTACTTC.

This clonotype has at least ten counts. The V gene is TRBV7-9, the J gene TRBJ2-2; 9 nucleotides align to TRBD1. The CDR3 sequence is 15 residues long. The V segment lost 5 bases and the J segment 6 bases; nucleotides outside the gene matches: 7. CDR1 is SEHNR, CDR2 FQNEAQ, per germline (reference sequence). CDR3 nucleotide sequence: TGTGCCAGCAGCCGCGGACAGGGGCGAGCCGGGGAGCTGTTTTTT. This gives the protein CASSRGQGRAGELFF. The full variable domain, completed using reference TRBV7-9 and TRBJ2-2, is DTGVSQNPRHKITKRGQNVTFRCDPISEHNRLYWYRQTLGQGPEFLTYFQNEAQLEKSRLLSDRFSAERPKGSFSTLEIQRTEQGDSAMYLCASSRGQGRAGELFFGEGSRLTVL.

The CDR3 coding sequence is TGTGCCACCAGCAGAGACGATAAGGGAAACACCATATATTTT. Protein: CATSRDDKGNTIYF. J is TRBJ1-3 and V is TRBV15; unclear D gene. The CDR3 contains 14 residues. Trimming took off 0 bases at V and 4 bases at J, with 7 bases between the two ends. CDR1 is LNHNV and CDR2 is YYDKDF in the germline V gene (reference sequence). Full variable domain (remainder filled in from reference TRBV15 and TRBJ1-3): DAMVIQNPRYQVTQFGKPVTLSCSQTLNHNVMYWYQQKSSQAPKLLFHYYDKDFNNEADTPDNFQSRRPNTSFCFLDIRSPGLGDTAMYLCATSRDDKGNTIYFGEGSWLTVV.

This clonotype was detected once. Being one base from a much bigger clone, this may be a read error. The chain employs TRBV24-1 and TRBJ1-5; 7 positions agree with TRBD1. CDR3 length equals 16 residues. Per the germline V gene, CDR1 is KGHDR and CDR2 is SFDVKD. The CDR3: CATSDHDRVVNQPHHF. The CDR3 DNA reads TGTGCCACCAGTGACCACGACAGGGTTGTCAATCAGCCCCATCATTTT.

This clonotype turned up a few times. The chain links TRBV5-1 to TRBJ2-1, with a possible D match to TRBD1 (6 bases). Trimming stripped 1 base from V and 4 bases from J, with 12 bases between. This CDR3 spans 15 amino acids. CDR1 and CDR2 from the germline V gene are SGHRS and YFSETQ. This chain's CDR3 is CASSLTRTAYNEQFF. The DNA of the CDR3 is TGCGCCAGCAGCTTGACCCGGACAGCATACAATGAGCAGTTCTTC.

This clonotype was counted ten times or more. This sequence joins TRBV29-1 and TRBJ2-4; TRBD2 is a possible D gene (6 bases). V lost 0 bases and J 1 base, leaving 16 bases between the germline ends. From germline, CDR1 is SQVTM and CDR2 ANQGSEA. This CDR3 is 17 amino acids long. This CDR3 is CSVEDRGGEEAKNIQYF. CDR3 DNA sequence: TGCAGCGTTGAAGATCGTGGAGGGGAGGAGGCCAAAAACATTCAGTACTTC.

This clonotype occurred many times. The chain combines TRBV20-1 with TRBJ1-1; a weak D match, TRBD1 (5 bases). The germline V and J ends were trimmed by 5 bases and 5 bases, with 24 bases remaining between them. Germline CDR1 is DFQATT and CDR2 is SNEGSKA (reference sequence). This CDR3 has 16 amino acids. CDR3 in amino acids: CSASKTTGPRGTEAFF. CDR3 DNA: TGCAGTGCTTCTAAAACAACAGGTCCTCGGGGTACTGAAGCTTTCTTT.

The table lists this clonotype with many counts. The CDR3 here is CASSSFSPDSSYNEQFF. For the CDR3, the DNA is TGCGCCAGCAGCTCTTTTAGTCCGGACAGCTCCTACAATGAGCAGTTCTTC. V is TRBV5-1 and J is TRBJ2-1; D perhaps matches TRBD1 (6 bases). The V end was cut by 3 bases, the J end by 0 bases, with 16 bases between. The CDR3 loop spans 17 amino acids. CDR1 SGHRS and CDR2 YFSETQ come from the germline V gene.

The CDR3 DNA reads TGTGCCAGCTCACCGGGGACGCGCTCACCCCAGGAGCAGTTCTTC. This encodes CASSPGTRSPQEQFF. The V gene is TRBV18, the J gene TRBJ2-1; D possibly uses TRBD1 or TRBD2 (5 bases each). This CDR3 contains 15 residues. V lost 3 bases to trimming and J lost 10 bases, with 19 bases between them. The germline V gene has CDR1 KGHSH and CDR2 LQKENI.

This clonotype was found many times. This chain links TRBV12-3 or TRBV12-4 with TRBJ2-2; D gene uncertain. V lost 3 bases and J lost 4, with 12 bases in between. CDR3 length: 15 residues. The DNA for the CDR3 is TGTGCCAGCAGTTTTTCCTCGCCGAGCACCGGGGAGCTGTTTTTT. As protein: CASSFSSPSTGELFF.

To note about this clonotype: This may be a read error: a much more frequent sequence differs by one nucleotide. The rearrangement links TRBV11-2 to TRBJ2-2; possible D gene TRBD2, 5 bases. Germline V gives CDR1 SGHAT, CDR2 FQNNGV. The CDR3 covers 15 residues. V dropped 1 base and J dropped 3 bases, with 9 bases sitting between them. The CDR3 loop is CASSLVGKYTGELFF. In DNA, the CDR3 is TGTGCCAGCAGCTTAGTCGGGAAGTACACCGGGGAGCTGTTTTTT.

This clonotype was recorded many times. The chain recombines TRBV14 with TRBJ2-3; D possibly corresponds to TRBD2 (6 bases). V gave up 0 bases and J gave up 4 bases, with 14 bases separating them. This CDR3 region has 16 residues. CDR1 is SGHDN, CDR2 FVKESK, per germline. The CDR3 loop is CASSQDLGPGADTQYF. CDR3 in DNA: TGTGCCAGCAGCCAAGATCTAGGGCCGGGGGCAGATACGCAGTATTTT.

In its sample, this clonotype was seen many times. The rearrangement links TRBV19 to TRBJ2-5, with D perhaps matching TRBD1 (6 bases). CDR1 is LNHDA, CDR2 SQIVND, per germline (reference sequence). Between the trimmed V and J ends, which lost 6 bases and 2 bases, there was a span of 10 bases. There are 13 residues in the CDR3. The CDR3 region has the DNA TGTGCCAGTAGCCCGGACAGACAAGAGACCCAGTACTTC. This codes for CASSPDRQETQYF.

This clonotype was observed many times. The chain has TRBV29-1 and TRBJ1-4; D possibly corresponds to TRBD1 (6 bases). Germline-derived CDR1 and CDR2 are SQVTM and ANQGSEA. CDR3 length: 12 amino acids. The V and J ends lost 3 bases and 8 bases respectively, with 10 bases between them. The CDR3 reads CSVDRGEEKLFF. The CDR3 DNA follows: TGCAGCGTTGACAGGGGCGAGGAAAAACTGTTTTTT. The variable domain in full, completed from reference TRBV29-1 and TRBJ1-4, reads SAVISQKPSRDICQRGTSLTIQCQVDSQVTMMFWYRQQPGQSLTLIATANQGSEATYESGFVIDKFPISRPNLTFSTLTVSNMSPEDSSIYLCSVDRGEEKLFFGSGTQLSVL.